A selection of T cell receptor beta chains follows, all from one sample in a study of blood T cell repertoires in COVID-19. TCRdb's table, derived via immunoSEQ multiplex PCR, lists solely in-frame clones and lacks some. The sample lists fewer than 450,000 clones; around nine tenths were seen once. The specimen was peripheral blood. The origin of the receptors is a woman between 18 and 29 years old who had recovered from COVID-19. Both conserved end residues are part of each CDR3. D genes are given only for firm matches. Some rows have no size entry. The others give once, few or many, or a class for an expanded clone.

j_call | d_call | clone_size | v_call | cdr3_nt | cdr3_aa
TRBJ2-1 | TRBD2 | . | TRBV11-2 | TGTGCCAGCAGCTCGCGGACTAGCGGGATGCAATACAATGAGCAGTTCTTC | CASSSRTSGMQYNEQFF
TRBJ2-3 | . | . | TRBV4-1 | TGCGCCAGCAGCCAAGTCGGGGTTAGCACAGATACGCAGTATTTT | CASSQVGVSTDTQYF
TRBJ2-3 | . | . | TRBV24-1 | TGTGCCACCATGGACACAAGAGATTTAGATACGCAGTATTTT | CATMDTRDLDTQYF
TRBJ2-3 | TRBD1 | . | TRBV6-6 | TGTGCCAGCAGTCCCGGGACAGGGGGCGCAAGCACAGATACGCAGTATTTT | CASSPGTGGASTDTQYF
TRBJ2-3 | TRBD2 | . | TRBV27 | TGTGCCAGCAGTCGGGGGGTTAGCACAGATACGCAGTATTTT | CASSRGVSTDTQYF
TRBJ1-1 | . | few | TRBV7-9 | TGTGCCAGCAGCCCAGGGATCTCGGCCACTGAAGCTTTCTTT | CASSPGISATEAFF
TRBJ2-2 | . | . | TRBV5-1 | TGCGCCAGCAGCTTGGATACAGGAAACACCGGGGAGCTGTTTTTT | CASSLDTGNTGELFF
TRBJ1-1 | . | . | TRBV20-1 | TGCAGAGGACAACACACTGAAGCTTTCTTT | CRGQHTEAFF
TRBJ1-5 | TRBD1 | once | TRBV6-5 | TGTGCCAGCGGACAGGAGGAATTAAATCATCCCCAGCATTTT | CASGQEELNHPQHF
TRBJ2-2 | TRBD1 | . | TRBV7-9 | TGTGCCAGCAGCTTACGACAGGGCCCCCTCACCGGGGAGCTGTTTTTT | CASSLRQGPLTGELFF
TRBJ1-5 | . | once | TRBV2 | TGTGCCAGCAGTGACAGGTTCGGCAATCAGCCCCAGCATTTT | CASSDRFGNQPQHF
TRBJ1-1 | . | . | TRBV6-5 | TGTGCCAGCAGTTACACCAGAACGAACACTGAAGCTTTCTTT | CASSYTRTNTEAFF
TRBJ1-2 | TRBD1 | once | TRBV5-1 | TGCGCCAGCAGCTTCACTTCAACAGGGGGCAGTGGCTACACCTTC | CASSFTSTGGSGYTF
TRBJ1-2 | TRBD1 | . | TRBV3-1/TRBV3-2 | TGTGCCAGCACCTCGACAGGGGACGGCTACACCTTC | CASTSTGDGYTF
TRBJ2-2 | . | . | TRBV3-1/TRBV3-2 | TGTGCCAGCAGCCCCCGGCGGGAGAACACCGGGGAGCTGTTTTTT | CASSPRRENTGELFF
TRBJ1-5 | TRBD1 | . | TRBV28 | TGTGCCAGCAGTTTCGGTCAGGGGGTTCGGAATCAGCCCCAGCATTTT | CASSFGQGVRNQPQHF
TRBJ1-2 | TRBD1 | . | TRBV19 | TGTGCCAGTAGGGGGACAAGACAGGGGGCCGTAAGCTATGGCTACACCTTC | CASRGTRQGAVSYGYTF
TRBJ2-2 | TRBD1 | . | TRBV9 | TGTGCCAGCAGCGTAGCGGACAGGGGGCGAACCGGGGAGCTGTTTTTT | CASSVADRGRTGELFF
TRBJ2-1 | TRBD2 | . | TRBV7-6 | TGTGCCAGCAGCACGTCGACTAGCGGGAGTGAGAATGAGCAGTTCTTC | CASSTSTSGSENEQFF
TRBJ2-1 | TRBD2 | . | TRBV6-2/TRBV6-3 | TGTGCCAGCAGTACCGAGACTAGCGGCAGGTTTCATGAGCAGTTCTTC | CASSTETSGRFHEQFF
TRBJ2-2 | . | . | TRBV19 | TGTGCCAGTAGTACCCGGACAGCCCCCACCGGGGAGCTGTTTTTT | CASSTRTAPTGELFF
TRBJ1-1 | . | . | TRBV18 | TGTGCCAGCTCACCAGTCTGGCTTAATCCCCAAGTGGTGACTGAAGCTTTCTTT | CASSPVWLNPQVVTEAFF
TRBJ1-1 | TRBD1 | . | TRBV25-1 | TGTGCCAGCAGCGAAAAGGGACAGACTGAAGCTTTCTTT | CASSEKGQTEAFF
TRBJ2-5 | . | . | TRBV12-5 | TGTGCTAGTGGTCCCCTGGGGAGACGCGTCGAAGAGACCCAGTACTTC | CASGPLGRRVEETQYF
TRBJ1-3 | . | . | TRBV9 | TGTGCCAGCAGTCGGCAGCGATTGTCGACTGGAAACACCATATATTTT | CASSRQRLSTGNTIYF
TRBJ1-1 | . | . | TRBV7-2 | TGTGCCAGCAGCTTACAGGGGAAGGTGAACACTGAAGCTTTCTTT | CASSLQGKVNTEAFF
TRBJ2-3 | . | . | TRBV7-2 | TGTGCCAGCAGCTTAACGAAATTAGCGTCCGGGGGCACAGATACGCAGTATTTT | CASSLTKLASGGTDTQYF
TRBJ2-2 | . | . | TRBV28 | TGTGCCAGCAGCGGAGGCGAGAGGATCACCGGGGAGCTGTTTTTT | CASSGGERITGELFF
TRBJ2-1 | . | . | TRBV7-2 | TGTGCCAGCAGGGAGAGGCTAGCGTTCTCGACCTACAATGAGCAGTTCTTC | CASRERLAFSTYNEQFF
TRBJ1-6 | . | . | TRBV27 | TGTGCCAGCAGCGACACTTATAATTCACCCCTCCACTTT | CASSDTYNSPLHF
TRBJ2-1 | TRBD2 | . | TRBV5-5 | TGTGCCAGCAGCATCGGACTAGCGGGACACAATGAGCAGTTCTTC | CASSIGLAGHNEQFF
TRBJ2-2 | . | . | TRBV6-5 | TGTGCCAGCAGGGTGGACTTTAACACCGGGGAGCTGTTTTTT | CASRVDFNTGELFF
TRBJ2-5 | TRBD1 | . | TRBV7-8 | TGTGCCAGCAGCTTTTTGGGACAGGATGAGACCCAGTACTTC | CASSFLGQDETQYF
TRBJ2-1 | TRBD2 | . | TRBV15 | TGTGCCACCAAGAGCGGGGAACAGTACAATGAGCAGTTCTTC | CATKSGEQYNEQFF
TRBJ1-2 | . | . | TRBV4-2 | TGTGCCAGCAGCTCAACCCGGGGGGGGTACACCTTC | CASSSTRGGYTF
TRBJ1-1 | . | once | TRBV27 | TGTGCCAGCAGTTTTGGAGGGAACAGTGAAGCTTTCTTT | CASSFGGNSEAFF
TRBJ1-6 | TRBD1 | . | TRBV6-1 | TGTGCCAGCAGTGGACGACAGGGCCGACAATGGAATTCACCCCTCCACTTT | CASSGRQGRQWNSPLHF
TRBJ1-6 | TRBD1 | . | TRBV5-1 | TGCGCCAGCAGCTTTTCTCAACAGGGGTTTGATTCACCCCTCCACTTT | CASSFSQQGFDSPLHF
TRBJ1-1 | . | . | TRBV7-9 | TGTGCCAGCAGCTTTGTGGAGGGGAACACTGAAGCTTTCTTT | CASSFVEGNTEAFF
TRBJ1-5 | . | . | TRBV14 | TGTGCCAGCCCGACAGAGGCCAATCAGCCCCAGCATTTT | CASPTEANQPQHF
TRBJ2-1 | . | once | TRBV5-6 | TGTGCCAGCAGCTTGAGCCCCAGCGGGCTTCAGGGGGGCAATGAGCAGTTCTTC | CASSLSPSGLQGGNEQFF
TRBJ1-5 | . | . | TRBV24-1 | TGTGCCACCAGTGCCCGACAGAAGGGGAATCAGCCCCAGCATTTT | CATSARQKGNQPQHF
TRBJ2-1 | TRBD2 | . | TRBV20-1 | TGCAGTGCTAGTAGTCTAGCGGGAGGATTAGGGTACAATGAGCAGTTCTTC | CSASSLAGGLGYNEQFF
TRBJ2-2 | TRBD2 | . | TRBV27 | TGTGCCAGCAGTTTAGCGGGAGCGGGCACCGGGGAGCTGTTTTTT | CASSLAGAGTGELFF
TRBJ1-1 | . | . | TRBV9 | TGTGCCAGCAGCCAACGGAGCCTGAACACTGAAGCTTTCTTT | CASSQRSLNTEAFF
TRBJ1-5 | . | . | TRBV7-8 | TGTGCCAGCAGCTTATCACCTACCGCGGGTCAGCCCCAGCATTTT | CASSLSPTAGQPQHF
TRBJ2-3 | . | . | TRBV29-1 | TGCAGCATTCAAGGTACGCAGGGCTCACAAGATACGCAGTATTTT | CSIQGTQGSQDTQYF
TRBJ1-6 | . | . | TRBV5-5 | TGTGCCAGCAGCTTGAATCGCCAGAATAATTCACCCCTCCACTTT | CASSLNRQNNSPLHF
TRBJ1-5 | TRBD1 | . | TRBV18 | TGTGCCAGCTCACCGCAACAGGGGAGCAATCAGCCCCAGCATTTT | CASSPQQGSNQPQHF
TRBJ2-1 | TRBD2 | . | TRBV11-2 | TGTGCCAGCAGCCTGGGACTAGCGGGGAGGTTCTCCTACAATGAGCAGTTCTTC | CASSLGLAGRFSYNEQFF
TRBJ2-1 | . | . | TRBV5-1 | TGCGCCAGCAGCTTAGGACTCTACAATGAGCAGTTCTTC | CASSLGLYNEQFF
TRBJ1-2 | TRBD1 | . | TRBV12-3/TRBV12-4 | TGTGCCAGCAGCACAGGGGACTATGGCTACACCTTC | CASSTGDYGYTF
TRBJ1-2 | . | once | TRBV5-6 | TGTGCCAGCAGCTTAGTGTGGCAGGGGAGACGAGTTGGCTACACCTTC | CASSLVWQGRRVGYTF
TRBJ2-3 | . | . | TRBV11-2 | TGTGCCAGCAGCTTCAACAGGGCGTCAGGCACAGATACGCAGTATTTT | CASSFNRASGTDTQYF